This TCR beta chain was identified in a study of cytomegalovirus exposure and HLA in healthy donors (dated 2017 in TCRdb). Concerning the study at large: In an earlier analysis of fewer than 750 of the donors, 276 Gb of sequence data and about 110 million unique TCR beta sequences from about 179 million T cells were reported. About 280 gigabases of sequencing data and around 88 million unique TCR sequences made up an early release that covered approximately 700 HLA-typed donors. Of the approximately 400 genotyped donors, 81% fell in the genetic ancestry cluster associated with self-reported Caucasian donors. The aim of the study was to test whether cataloging public T cell receptors could identify signatures of past pathogen exposure. The study used immunosequencing to profile the T cell repertoires of approximately 630 subjects and linked those repertoires to cytomegalovirus serostatus. In addition to the first cohort of several hundred subjects, a separate validation cohort of approximately 130 different subjects was used. To predict cytomegalovirus infection status, the study combined high-throughput TCR immunosequencing, statistical association of individual TCRs with disease status, and machine learning. A later analysis re-analyzed previously published TCR beta repertoires from 666 donors and added high-resolution HLA genotyping to study TCR occurrence patterns. The later analysis used no new phenotypic data to find candidate immune exposures, relying instead on TCR beta sequences and their occurrence across donors. In an earlier analysis of around 540 of the donors, high-throughput TCR beta sequencing was used to judge whether each TCR beta V gene segment behaved as functional or pseudogenic. Donor age, sex, ethnicity and CMV serostatus were compiled alongside the repertoire data. A later genetic analysis used genome-wide SNP genotypes for about 60% of the roughly 700 donors, treating that subset as a discovery cohort. All discovery cohort repertoires had been generated using a single sequencing platform. HLA typing covered class I and class II loci at four-digit resolution. The number of donors typed differed by locus, with about 629-640 for A, B, C, DRB1 and DQB1, 522 for DQA1, nearly 610 for DPA1, and 450 to 480 for DPB1. Several DR-DQ haplotypes were treated as single units for association and clustering because of strong linkage in the cohort. On average, around 240,000 unique TCR beta nucleotide sequences were sequenced per donor among some 420 genotyped donors of the cohort, with roughly 18% of those sequences being non-productive.

The cohort was made up of hundreds of healthy bone marrow donors. All cohort members were sampled while nominally healthy, although unrecorded immune exposures were likely present. The donor was CMV seronegative and was included in the group of a few hundred seronegative cohort members. A peripheral blood sample was collected from each donor, and TCR beta sequencing was performed on peripheral blood mononuclear cells. Genomic DNA was extracted from the blood cell samples with the Qiagen DNeasy Blood Extraction Kit. The library relied on the immunoSEQ multiplex PCR assay. A mixture of 60 forward primers for TCR Vbeta segments and 13 reverse primers for TCR Jbeta segments was used in the multiplex PCR. The CDR3 region of rearranged TCR beta genes was amplified from genomic DNA by a multiplex PCR assay. Amplified TCR beta libraries were sequenced as 87-base-pair reads on the Illumina HiSeq System. For the original study's pipeline: A later analysis counted approximately 84 million unique TCR beta chains across the 640 or so repertoires, and approximately 11 million of these chains were shared by at least two donors. Raw reads were error-corrected and collapsed into unique sequences by a nearest-neighbor algorithm in which closely related sequences were merged to remove PCR and sequencing errors. Alignment of CDR3 sequences to IMGT reference sequences was used to assign V, D and J gene segments. For a sequence to be retained, a match of at least six nucleotides to both a V gene segment and a J gene segment was required. Rearrangements were classified as productive when the CDR3 lacked stop codons and remained in frame with V and J, and all other rearrangements were classified as non-productive. CDR3 was defined according to IMGT convention as the region running from the second conserved V-encoded cysteine to the conserved J-encoded phenylalanine. Sequences without an unambiguous match to a single V gene segment were excluded from the earlier analysis of 450 to 650 of the donors. In an earlier analysis of approximately 500 of the donors, a V segment was called functional when productive rearrangements were above 56.7%, and segregating when the standard deviation between donors exceeded 5%. A statistical classification framework was built for diagnosing cytomegalovirus status from the catalog of TCR beta chain sequences. V and J gene assignment, in a later analysis, came from comparing TCR nucleotide sequences with IMGT/GENE-DB human TR gene sequences. In a later analysis, CDR3 sequences and most-parsimonious VDJ recombination scenarios were assigned using the TCRdist pipeline. A later analysis defined each TCR beta chain by its CDR3 amino acid sequence plus V-gene family, and excluded reads lacking a unique V-gene family. As a way to deal with suspected cross-contamination and a sequencing artifact, a later analysis dropped 450 to 700 nucleotide sequences that were highly shared and had low generation probability. For each public chain, a later analysis derived a clonal expansion index from normalized ranks of inferred template counts within each repertoire. In a later analysis, generation probabilities were computed using a VDJ recombination model fitted to out-of-frame rearrangements, and the results were checked against IGoR. In a later analysis, hypergeometric tests were used to score TCR-TCR, TCR-HLA and TCR-CMV co-occurrence, with a repertoire-size bias correction applied to TCR pairs. To estimate false discovery rates, a later analysis permuted the HLA or CMV assignments 20 times. In a later analysis, co-occurring TCRs were grouped using DBSCAN, and TCRdist sequence similarity was added for clustering within HLA-allele-positive subsets. Repertoires with fewer than 30,000 or more than 120,000 public chains, plus five repertoires with anomalous nucleotide sharing, were excluded from co-occurrence clustering. TCRdb limited this immuneACCESS table to in-frame rearrangements with V and J called. A share of clones is missing; checked studies link under half to unresolved V genes, and the rest is unexplained. That table is the source of V, J and clone size, and D and trimming were worked out from the DNA. For this sample the table gives around 98,000 clones, of which 55% to 75% were detected only once. The biggest ten clones account for roughly 2.5% of the sample.

The germline V gene gives CDR1 as SQVTM and CDR2 as ANQGSEA. Trimming at the junction amounts to 3 bases on V and 5 bases on J, and the germline ends lie 23 bases apart. There are 17 amino acids in the CDR3, from cysteine to phenylalanine inclusive. This entry keeps only the CDR3 DNA: 51 bases, framed from base 1. The study at large found these results: Sequencing depth was assumed to be roughly uniform across donors in the presence/absence analyses, though that assumption may not hold. Immune exposure information for the cohort was limited to CMV serostatus. In a later analysis, about 17,000 TCR beta sequences were associated with specific HLA alleles at a false discovery rate of 0.05. In a later genetic analysis, a missense DCLRE1C variant was associated with V-gene and J-gene trimming of TCR beta chains, and the association was replicated in an independent cohort. The earlier analysis of about 600 of the donors excluded 15 to 20 rarely observed V segments, including chromosome 9 orphons, because counts were too low. Correlated functional status among segregating V segments might reflect linkage disequilibrium, but an unknown experimental factor could not be ruled out. Some IMGT-functional V segments, including TRBV6-2 and TRBV6-3, could not be told apart with the 87-base-pair reads, so those segments were excluded. Most CMV-associated TCR beta chains appeared to be HLA-restricted in a later analysis, and the HLA associations seemed to be driven largely by CMV exposure. A further reported finding was that TCR beta sequences accurately predicted the HLA-A and HLA-B alleles for most subjects in the first cohort. Compared with equally common non-associated chains, HLA-associated TCR beta chains in a later analysis were more clonally expanded and had lower generation probabilities. Compared with the roughly 670-donor mean, donors in an Asian-associated ancestry cluster had fewer N-insertions in productive TCRs, according to a later genetic analysis. In a later analysis, TCR association rates were found to vary across HLA loci, with the most associated TCRs seen for DRB1 alleles and the fewest for HLA-C alleles. In an earlier analysis of about 600 of the donors, most TCR beta V segments appeared in productive rearrangements about 90% or about 30% of the time, broadly matching IMGT annotations. According to the authors, the approach could potentially be generalized to other disease states and immunological phenotypes. In the study, some 160 TCR beta chains were listed as associated with cytomegalovirus. In a later analysis, several top co-occurrence clusters were reported to appear linked to parvovirus B19, influenza, CMV and Epstein-Barr virus. Because HLA typing was unavailable for some donors at each locus, only the typed subset was used in association tests. Three of the identified cytomegalovirus-associated TCR beta chains were confirmed in vitro to be specific for cytomegalovirus antigens. In both the original and validation cohorts, the classifier was reported to diagnose cytomegalovirus status with high specificity and sensitivity. Assigning TCR associations to individual alleles was difficult when HLA alleles, especially DR and DQ, strongly co-occurred. Most TCR sequences were observed very rarely across donors, whereas some public TCRs were present in many individuals. This cohort had only TCR beta chains sequenced, and the lack of alpha or paired-chain data limited which features could be detected. A cluster of highly shared sequence variants was judged likely to be a technical artifact of the sequencing pipeline.

Remarks on this clone: The antigen this receptor binds is unknown. Within one base of it there is no much larger clone, and no base qualities were kept.

The chain employs TRBV29-1 and TRBJ2-4; TRBD1 is possibly the D segment (6 matching bases). This TCR came from a man aged 45 to 65 in good health and CMV-seronegative. Sequencing was performed on PBMCs. The bases are TGCAGCGTTGAGGTCCTGGAGCCCACCCCAGGGGAAAACATTCAGTACTTC. This yields the protein CSVEVLEPTPGENIQYF. Reference TRBV29-1 and TRBJ2-4 genes cover what lies past the CDR3, so the full variable domain is SAVISQKPSRDICQRGTSLTIQCQVDSQVTMMFWYRQQPGQSLTLIATANQGSEATYESGFVIDKFPISRPNLTFSTLTVSNMSPEDSSIYLCSVEVLEPTPGENIQYFGAGTRLSVL.